This T cell receptor (beta chain) was documented in a study of T cell responses to AZD1222 COVID-19 vaccine. Study-level information: Pooled samples include second doses given at about 4 or 12 weeks.

From germline, CDR1 is WNHNN and CDR2 SYGVQD (reference sequence). The CDR3 loop spans 18 amino acids. V dropped 2 bases and J dropped 2; count of bases not matched to a gene: 11. Broader study findings: Nearly half of the spike-specific TCRs reportedly recognize variant regions that carry no mutations. At 160-218 and 743-854, vaccine-associated CD4 TCRs were dominant, and they spanned spike. Donors, mostly white British, included more females; clonal diversity was possibly underestimated.

Note on this clone: No antigen is known for it.

Generated by immunoSEQ multiplex PCR, the TCRdb table keeps only in-frame clones and is missing some. This table has around 58,000 clones, about 88% appearing once. Sample: peripheral blood, taken on day 0 of AZD1222 vaccination. The chain combines TRBV10-1 with TRBJ1-5; 8 bases line up with TRBD1. This sequence originates from an adult in good health. CDR3 sequence reads: CASSEGQGARGGNQPQHF. CDR3 DNA: TGCGCCAGCAGTGAGGGTCAGGGGGCGAGGGGGGGCAATCAGCCCCAGCATTTT.